The next 20 T cell receptor beta chains were all read from a single sample in a study of T cell repertoires in cytomegalovirus infection. From the reads, TCRdb called clonotypes with MiXCR, one entry per CDR3 protein. This table holds 490,000 or so distinct CDR3 sequences, around 11% found once. The source material was PBMCs. The receptor set was obtained from a human donor in good health (CMV status not recorded). Some clones in this sample may be carry-over from other donors' samples.

This clonotype was counted many times. The chain combines TRBV11-1 with TRBJ2-2; D is undetermined. The V end was cut by 2 bases, the J end by 4 bases, with 5 bases between. This CDR3 is 13 amino acids long. CDR1 is SGHAT and CDR2 is FQDESV in the germline V gene (reference sequence). CDR3 sequence: CASSLRATGELFF. In nucleotides, the CDR3 is TGTGCCAGCAGCTTACGAGCCACCGGGGAGCTGTTTTTT.

This clonotype appeared many times. J is TRBJ2-1 and V is TRBV6-1; D may be TRBD2 (6 bases). The CDR3 consists of 15 residues. Germline CDR1 is MNHNS and CDR2 is SASEGT. V was cut by 2 bases and J by 5 bases, with 13 bases left in between. This chain's CDR3 is CASSEPAGPNNEQFF. In nucleotides, the CDR3 is TGTGCCAGCAGTGAACCCGCGGGGCCGAACAATGAGCAGTTCTTC.

V gene TRBV11-2 combines with J gene TRBJ2-1; a possible D gene is TRBD1 (6 bases). Germline CDR1 and CDR2: SGHAT and FQNNGV. The CDR3 is 13 amino acids. With 2 bases removed from V and 15 bases from J, the gap between germline ends came to 17 bases. The CDR3 loop is CASSLYQGRRGFF. CDR3 in DNA: TGTGCCAGCAGCTTATACCAGGGGCGCAGAGGGTTCTTC.

This clonotype was detected many times. The rearrangement links TRBV7-8 to TRBJ2-2; 7 bases agree with TRBD1. CDR3 length: 15 amino acids. Unmatched junction bases numbered 6, after V lost 0 bases and J lost 8 bases. Germline lookup yields CDR1 SGHVS and CDR2 FQNEAQ. The CDR3 loop is CASSLALRGRGELFF. DNA for the CDR3: TGTGCCAGCAGCTTAGCGCTAAGGGGGCGAGGGGAGCTGTTTTTT.

This clonotype was observed at least ten times. The chain is built from TRBV10-2 and TRBJ2-3; 8 positions agree with TRBD2. This CDR3 contains 16 residues. Germline V gives CDR1 WSHSY, CDR2 SAAADI. The V gene end was trimmed by 4 bases and the J gene end by 1 base; junction bases not matched to a gene: 7. The CDR3 region has the DNA TGCGCCAGCAGTGTTGGGGCTAGCGGGCGCACAGATACGCAGTATTTT. This codes for CASSVGASGRTDTQYF.

The rearrangement joins TRBV28 to TRBJ1-1, with TRBD1 identical over 7 bases. Trimming took 4 bases from V and 4 from J; bases not matched to a gene: 9. This CDR3 comprises 15 residues. The V gene's germline CDR1 is MDHEN and CDR2 SYDVKM. The CDR3 DNA sequence: TGTGCCAGCAGTTCCCACAGGGAGGGGGCCACTGAAGCTTTCTTT. Translating gives CASSSHREGATEAFF.

This clonotype was counted only a few times. J is TRBJ1-1 and V is TRBV5-1; a weak D match, TRBD1 (5 bases). V shed 5 bases and J shed 2 bases, with 13 bases lying between them. Per germline, CDR1 SGHRS and CDR2 YFSETQ. The CDR3 is 14 amino acids. The DNA of the CDR3 is TGCGCCAGCAGAACAGGAGCACTTAACACTGAAGCTTTCTTT. It is translated as CASRTGALNTEAFF.

This clonotype was recorded a few times. CDR3: CASSRQGQGPEAFF. CDR3 nucleotide sequence: TGTGCCAGCAGCCGACAAGGCCAGGGTCCTGAAGCTTTCTTT. The chain links TRBV7-9 to TRBJ1-1; tentative D call: TRBD1 (5 bases). Trimming cost V 5 bases and J 6 bases, with 16 bases left between them. Germline-derived CDR1 and CDR2 are SEHNR and FQNEAQ (reference sequence). The CDR3 extends over 14 amino acids.

This clonotype has a count of ten or more. The chain joins TRBV5-1 to TRBJ2-1, with D possibly TRBD2 on 6 matching bases. CDR1 SGHRS and CDR2 YFSETQ come from the germline V gene. Trimming removed 0 bases from V and 8 bases from J, with 15 bases in between. CDR3 size: 15 residues. CDR3 in DNA: TGCGCCAGCAGCTTGGACGGCAGGGAGGCGGATGAGCAGTTCTTC. Its protein product is CASSLDGREADEQFF.

There are many counts of this clonotype. This sequence joins TRBV2 and TRBJ2-5, with 7 bases that match TRBD1. V lost 6 bases and J lost 0; bases outside the gene matches: 4. CDR1 and CDR2 from the germline V gene are SNHLY and FYNNEI. The CDR3 is 14 residues long. CDR3 amino acids: CASRPGQNQETQYF. The CDR3 DNA reads TGTGCCAGCAGACCGGGACAGAACCAAGAGACCCAGTACTTC.

The table lists this clonotype with many counts. CDR3 sequence (DNA): TGTGCCAGCAGTCACGACCCCGTCTCCTACAATGAGCAGTTCTTC. Protein product: CASSHDPVSYNEQFF. J is TRBJ2-1 and V is TRBV6-6; D gene ambiguous. Per germline, CDR1 MNHNY and CDR2 SVGAGI (reference sequence). Trimming cost V 5 bases and J 0 bases, with 11 bases left between them. This CDR3 has 15 amino acids.

This clonotype was seen repeatedly, ten times or more. V and J are TRBV6-2 or TRBV6-3 and TRBJ2-1; D tentatively reads TRBD1 or TRBD2 (5 bases each). This CDR3 comprises 20 residues. V was cut by 6 bases and J by 0 bases, with 27 bases left in between. The germline CDR1 and CDR2 sequences are MNHEY and SVGEGT. This chain's CDR3 is CASSKTDKQVKTSSYNEQFF. CDR3 coding DNA: TGTGCCAGCAGCAAGACGGATAAACAGGTCAAAACTAGCTCCTACAATGAGCAGTTCTTC.

Note on this clonotype: It may be a read error: a sequence one base away is much more abundant. The CDR3 DNA reads TGTGCCAGCAGCCCAGGGGACGGAGGTGTTGAGACCTGCGAGCAGTACTTC. Protein product: CASSPGDGGVETCEQYF. The genes are TRBV7-4 and TRBJ2-7, with D tentatively TRBD1 (6 bases). Per the germline V gene, CDR1 is SGHVT and CDR2 is SQSDAQ. The ends were cut back, 5 bases at V and 6 bases at J, with 26 bases in the middle. This CDR3 comprises 17 residues.

This clonotype showed up many times. The chain is built from TRBV6-1 and TRBJ2-2; TRBD2 agrees at 8 bases. J gave up 4 bases and V 5 bases, and 12 bases lay outside the gene matches. There are 17 residues in the CDR3. Germline V gives CDR1 MNHNS, CDR2 SASEGT. CDR3 DNA sequence: TGTGCCAGCAGTCTACCCCCGGGAGGGGTGGCCACCGGGGAGCTGTTTTTT. It yields the protein CASSLPPGGVATGELFF.

The table lists this clonotype with a few counts. This chain uses TRBV19 with TRBJ1-5; a possible D gene is TRBD1 (6 bases). Trimming shortened V by 3 bases and J by 6 bases, and 15 bases separated the two germline ends. This CDR3 has 15 amino acids. The germline V gene encodes CDR1 LNHDA and CDR2 SQIVND (reference sequence). CDR3 sequence reads: CASSIFRGPGQPQHF. CDR3 nucleotide sequence: TGTGCCAGTAGTATCTTTCGGGGGCCGGGTCAGCCCCAGCATTTT.

The sample holds many counts of this clonotype. The CDR3 loop is CASSQETTEPNEQFF. The CDR3 nucleotides are TGCGCCAGCAGCCAAGAAACAACCGAGCCCAATGAGCAGTTCTTC. The V call is TRBV4-1, the J call TRBJ2-1; D gene uncertain. Per germline, CDR1 MGHRA and CDR2 YSYEKL. V gave up 0 bases and J gave up 6 bases, with 12 bases separating them. The CDR3 totals 15 residues.

This clonotype was detected many times. The gene calls are TRBV2 and TRBJ2-2; D uncertain. The ends were cut back, 0 bases at V and 1 base at J, with 6 bases in the middle. This CDR3 is 15 amino acids long. The germline CDR1 and CDR2 sequences are SNHLY and FYNNEI. The CDR3 region has the DNA TGTGCCAGCAGTGAAGCGTGGGGGAACACCGGGGAGCTGTTTTTT. Translating gives CASSEAWGNTGELFF.

In this sample, this clonotype turned up many times. The gene calls are TRBV19 and TRBJ1-6, with D possibly matching TRBD1 (6 bases). CDR1 and CDR2 (germline): LNHDA, SQIVND (reference sequence). The CDR3 runs 17 residues. CDR3 in amino acids: CDSSGTPKSSYNSPLHF. For the CDR3, the DNA is TGTGACTCTTCTGGGACACCAAAGAGCTCCTATAATTCACCCCTCCACTTT.

This clonotype has a count of ten or more. J is TRBJ2-3 and V is TRBV5-1; maybe TRBD2 (6 bases). CDR3 length: 16 amino acids. Looked up from germline, CDR1 is SGHRS and CDR2 is YFSETQ. Trimming removed 3 bases at V and 2 bases at J, with 16 bases between. The CDR3 DNA reads as TGCGCCAGCAGCTCCGGGACTCAGCCCCACACAGATACGCAGTATTTT. Translated: CASSSGTQPHTDTQYF.

This clonotype was counted ten times or more. The chain uses TRBV12-3 or TRBV12-4 and TRBJ2-7; no clear D gene. The CDR3 runs to 12 residues. V was shortened by 1 base and J by 5 bases, with 6 bases between the two germline ends. The CDR3 DNA is TGTGCCAGCAGTTTAGACAGCGACGAGCAGTACTTC. The encoded protein is CASSLDSDEQYF.